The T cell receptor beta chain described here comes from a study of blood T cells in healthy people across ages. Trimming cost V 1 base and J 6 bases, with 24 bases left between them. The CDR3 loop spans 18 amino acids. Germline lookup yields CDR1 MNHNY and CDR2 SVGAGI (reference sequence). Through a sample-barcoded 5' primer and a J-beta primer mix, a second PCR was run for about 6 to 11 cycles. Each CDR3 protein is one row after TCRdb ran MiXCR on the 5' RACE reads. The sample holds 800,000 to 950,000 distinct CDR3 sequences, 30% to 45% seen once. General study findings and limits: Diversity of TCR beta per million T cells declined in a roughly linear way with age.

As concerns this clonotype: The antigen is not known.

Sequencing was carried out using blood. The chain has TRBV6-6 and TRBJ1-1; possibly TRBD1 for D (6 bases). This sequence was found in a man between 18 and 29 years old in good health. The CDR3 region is CASSYYQDSLPPYPEAFF. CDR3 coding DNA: TGTGCCAGCAGTTACTATCAGGACAGCCTACCCCCTTATCCTGAAGCTTTCTTT.